Listed below are T cell receptor beta chains from one sample, sequenced in a study of T cell responses to AZD1222 COVID-19 vaccine. Assay: immunoSEQ multiplex PCR; the TCRdb copy retains only in-frame clones and omits some. The sample comprises approximately 79,000 clones, approximately 88% of which are singletons, and 16% rests with the top ten. The material was peripheral blood, obtained on day 0 of AZD1222 vaccination. All receptors derive from an adult in good health. Each CDR3 is given with its conserved first and last residue. D genes are given only for firm matches. Clone size is not always given. Where it is, it says once, few, many or a class for expanded clones.

V gene: TRBV19; clone size: -; J gene: TRBJ2-7; D gene: TRBD1; CDR3 DNA: TGTGCCAGTAGGTCGGACAGGGCTTCCTACGAGCAGTACTTC; CDR3 protein: CASRSDRASYEQYF
V gene: TRBV2; clone size: -; J gene: TRBJ2-7; D gene: -; CDR3 DNA: TGTGCCAGCAGTGCCGGGGGCACAAGCTCCTACGAGCAGTACTTC; CDR3 protein: CASSAGGTSSYEQYF
V gene: TRBV28; clone size: -; J gene: TRBJ2-7; D gene: -; CDR3 DNA: TGTGCCACCGATCGGATACGCAGGGGAGAAAACGAGCAGTACTTC; CDR3 protein: CATDRIRRGENEQYF
V gene: TRBV7-9; clone size: -; J gene: TRBJ1-4; D gene: -; CDR3 DNA: TGTGCCAGCAGCTTAGCGGTGGGAGGTGAAAAACTGTTTTTT; CDR3 protein: CASSLAVGGEKLFF
V gene: TRBV24-1; clone size: -; J gene: TRBJ2-5; D gene: TRBD1; CDR3 DNA: TGTGCCACCAGTGATGGACAGGGGGGAAAAGAGACCCAGTACTTC; CDR3 protein: CATSDGQGGKETQYF
V gene: TRBV19; clone size: -; J gene: TRBJ1-6; D gene: -; CDR3 DNA: TGTGCCAGTAGTATAGGGGACACTCGCCACTTT; CDR3 protein: CASSIGDTRHF
V gene: TRBV4-2; clone size: -; J gene: TRBJ2-1; D gene: TRBD2; CDR3 DNA: TGTGCCAGCAGCCAAGATAGGGCCAGCGGGAGTGTCAATGAGCAGTTCTTC; CDR3 protein: CASSQDRASGSVNEQFF
V gene: TRBV6-6; clone size: -; J gene: TRBJ2-7; D gene: -; CDR3 DNA: TGTGCCAGCAGTTACTCTATTTCGTCGGGATCAGAGCAGTACTTC; CDR3 protein: CASSYSISSGSEQYF
V gene: TRBV19; clone size: -; J gene: TRBJ1-1; D gene: TRBD1; CDR3 DNA: TGTGCCAGTAGTATAACAGGGGGATCCATGAACACTGAAGCTTTCTTT; CDR3 protein: CASSITGGSMNTEAFF
V gene: TRBV28; clone size: -; J gene: TRBJ2-3; D gene: -; CDR3 DNA: TGTGCCAGCACCTCTTGGGTGGGGAGAAGCACAGATACGCAGTATTTT; CDR3 protein: CASTSWVGRSTDTQYF
V gene: TRBV7-2; clone size: -; J gene: TRBJ1-6; D gene: -; CDR3 DNA: TGTGCCAGCAGACTCGGGGGGGGTTCACCCCTCCACTTT; CDR3 protein: CASRLGGGSPLHF
V gene: TRBV15; clone size: -; J gene: TRBJ2-1; D gene: -; CDR3 DNA: TGTGCCACCAGCACGCCAGCGGGCCCACCCAATGAGCAGTTCTTC; CDR3 protein: CATSTPAGPPNEQFF
V gene: TRBV3-1/TRBV3-2; clone size: -; J gene: TRBJ2-4; D gene: -; CDR3 DNA: TGTGCCAGCAGCCAAGATGGCTGGTACATTCAGTACTTC; CDR3 protein: CASSQDGWYIQYF
V gene: TRBV5-6; clone size: -; J gene: TRBJ1-1; D gene: TRBD1; CDR3 DNA: TGTGCCAGCAGCCTAGACAGGGGGCAAAGAATGAACACTGAAGCTTTCTTT; CDR3 protein: CASSLDRGQRMNTEAFF
V gene: TRBV6-4; clone size: once; J gene: TRBJ1-1; D gene: -; CDR3 DNA: TGTGCCAGCTCTCCTGGGGGGGAGGACACTGAAGCTTTCTTT; CDR3 protein: CASSPGGEDTEAFF
V gene: TRBV5-1; clone size: -; J gene: TRBJ1-2; D gene: -; CDR3 DNA: TGCGCCAGCAGCTTGGACGGAACCCAGATTAACTATGGCTACACCTTC; CDR3 protein: CASSLDGTQINYGYTF
V gene: TRBV3-1/TRBV3-2; clone size: -; J gene: TRBJ2-7; D gene: TRBD2; CDR3 DNA: TGTGCCAGCAGCCAAGGCGGGGGACCTCACCTCCGCGAGCAGTACTTC; CDR3 protein: CASSQGGGPHLREQYF
V gene: TRBV6-5; clone size: -; J gene: TRBJ1-2; D gene: -; CDR3 DNA: TGTGCCAGTAAGGGATTTAACTATGGCTACACCTTC; CDR3 protein: CASKGFNYGYTF
V gene: TRBV29-1; clone size: -; J gene: TRBJ1-1; D gene: -; CDR3 DNA: TGCAGCAGCAAAGGTCCAGGGGCAAACACTGAAGCTTTCTTT; CDR3 protein: CSSKGPGANTEAFF
V gene: TRBV4-1; clone size: -; J gene: TRBJ1-6; D gene: -; CDR3 DNA: TGCGCCAGCAGCGAATATACTGCAAGGGATTCACCCCTCCACTTT; CDR3 protein: CASSEYTARDSPLHF
V gene: TRBV15; clone size: -; J gene: TRBJ2-3; D gene: TRBD2; CDR3 DNA: TGTGCCACCAGCAGAGGGGGTAGCGGGGGCACAGATACGCAGTATTTT; CDR3 protein: CATSRGGSGGTDTQYF
V gene: TRBV30; clone size: -; J gene: TRBJ1-1; D gene: -; CDR3 DNA: TGTGCCTGGAGCGGTATGAACACTGAAGCTTTCTTT; CDR3 protein: CAWSGMNTEAFF
V gene: TRBV29-1; clone size: -; J gene: TRBJ2-5; D gene: -; CDR3 DNA: TGCAGCGTTGACTGGCAGGGGCAAGAGACCCAGTACTTC; CDR3 protein: CSVDWQGQETQYF
V gene: TRBV20-1; clone size: -; J gene: TRBJ2-1; D gene: TRBD2; CDR3 DNA: TGCAGTGCTAGTTCGGGACTAGCGGTGAGGAATGAGCAGTTCTTC; CDR3 protein: CSASSGLAVRNEQFF
V gene: TRBV11-2; clone size: -; J gene: TRBJ2-7; D gene: -; CDR3 DNA: TGTGCCAGCAGGGTCGGGGGGCAAATAGGCGAGCAGTACTTC; CDR3 protein: CASRVGGQIGEQYF
V gene: TRBV30; clone size: -; J gene: TRBJ1-6; D gene: -; CDR3 DNA: TGTGCCTGGGGACGGAGGAATAATTCACCCCTCCACTTT; CDR3 protein: CAWGRRNNSPLHF
V gene: TRBV24-1; clone size: -; J gene: TRBJ1-2; D gene: TRBD1; CDR3 DNA: TGTGCCACCAGTGATGACCCCGGGACAGATGGCTACACCTTC; CDR3 protein: CATSDDPGTDGYTF
V gene: TRBV20-1; clone size: -; J gene: TRBJ2-1; D gene: -; CDR3 DNA: TGCAGTGCTAGAGTAAACAATGAGCAGTTCTTC; CDR3 protein: CSARVNNEQFF
V gene: TRBV28; clone size: -; J gene: TRBJ1-2; D gene: TRBD1; CDR3 DNA: TGTGCCAGCAGTGTCTCTACCGGGACAGGGGGTGGCTACACCTTC; CDR3 protein: CASSVSTGTGGGYTF
V gene: TRBV7-9; clone size: -; J gene: TRBJ1-1; D gene: -; CDR3 DNA: TGTGCCAGCAGCTATCGTACTAACCGAGGGGAAGCTTTCTTT; CDR3 protein: CASSYRTNRGEAFF
V gene: TRBV5-4; clone size: -; J gene: TRBJ2-7; D gene: TRBD1; CDR3 DNA: TGTGCCAGCAGCTTGTCAGGGGGCGACGAGCAGTACTTC; CDR3 protein: CASSLSGGDEQYF
V gene: TRBV29-1; clone size: -; J gene: TRBJ1-1; D gene: -; CDR3 DNA: TGCAGCGTGGGGAGGACGGACACTGAAGCTTTCTTT; CDR3 protein: CSVGRTDTEAFF
V gene: TRBV28; clone size: once; J gene: TRBJ1-5; D gene: TRBD1; CDR3 DNA: TGTGCCAGCAGCCGTGGGACAGGGGGTTATAGCAATCAGCCCCAGCATTTT; CDR3 protein: CASSRGTGGYSNQPQHF
V gene: TRBV19; clone size: -; J gene: TRBJ1-2; D gene: TRBD1; CDR3 DNA: TGTGCCAGTAGGAGGGACAGGGGTTCATGGAACTATGGCTACACCTTC; CDR3 protein: CASRRDRGSWNYGYTF
V gene: TRBV28; clone size: -; J gene: TRBJ2-5; D gene: TRBD1; CDR3 DNA: TGTGCCAGCAGTCCCACAGGGGGCCGGATGACCCAGTACTTC; CDR3 protein: CASSPTGGRMTQYF
V gene: TRBV6-2/TRBV6-3; clone size: -; J gene: TRBJ2-3; D gene: -; CDR3 DNA: TGTGCCAGCAGTTACACACCGCTAGCTCTGTCCACAGATACGCAGTATTTT; CDR3 protein: CASSYTPLALSTDTQYF
V gene: TRBV5-1; clone size: -; J gene: TRBJ2-7; D gene: TRBD2; CDR3 DNA: TGCGCCAGCAGCTTGGCCCCTAGCGGGGTAAAATACGAGCAGTACTTC; CDR3 protein: CASSLAPSGVKYEQYF